A selection of T cell receptor beta chains follows, all from one sample in a study of blood T cell repertoires in COVID-19. TCRdb's table, derived via immunoSEQ multiplex PCR, lists solely in-frame clones and lacks some. The sample lists under 250,000 clones, more than 75% occurring once. The sample was peripheral blood. The receptors derive from a woman in her 70s with active or convalescent COVID-19. The CDR3 runs from the conserved cysteine through the conserved F or W. Fields, in order: D gene, V gene, CDR3 length, J gene, clone size, CDR3 DNA, CDR3 protein. The D gene is left open where the match is weak. Size tells how often a clone was seen (once, few, many) or the class of an expanded clone, and some rows leave it out.

>TRBD2|TRBV11-3|16|TRBJ2-3|NA
TGTGCCAGCAGCTTAGATGGCCTAGCGGGGGGGAGTACGCAGTATTTT
CASSLDGLAGGSTQYF
>NA|TRBV7-9|15|TRBJ2-2|NA
TGTGCCAGCAGCTTAGAGGGGGTCGGCACCGGGGAGCTGTTTTTT
CASSLEGVGTGELFF
>NA|TRBV5-4|17|TRBJ1-6|NA
TGTGCCAGCAGCTCAACTGAAGGGGCGCGATTTAAATCACCCCTCCACTTT
CASSSTEGARFKSPLHF
>NA|TRBV5-1|17|TRBJ2-5|NA
TGCGCCAGCAGCTTGACTATACCGGGACTTCCGCAAGAGACCCAGTACTTC
CASSLTIPGLPQETQYF
>NA|TRBV6-6|16|TRBJ1-6|few
TGTGCCAGCAACCCTACAGGGTCTTACCCTAATTCACCCCTCCACTTT
CASNPTGSYPNSPLHF
>NA|TRBV5-1|13|TRBJ1-1|NA
TGCGCCAGCAGCTTAGGAGTAGTCACTGAAGCTTTCTTT
CASSLGVVTEAFF
>TRBD1|TRBV5-8|13|TRBJ1-4|NA
TGTGCCAGCAGCTGGGACAGGGATGAAAAACTGTTTTTT
CASSWDRDEKLFF
>TRBD1|TRBV6-5|14|TRBJ2-1|NA
TGTGCCAGCAGAAGGGACAGCTCCGACAATGAGCAGTTCTTC
CASRRDSSDNEQFF
>TRBD1|TRBV7-2|15|TRBJ1-4|NA
TGTGCCAGCAGCCGCGGGACAGAAACGAACGAAAAACTGTTTTTT
CASSRGTETNEKLFF
>NA|TRBV4-1|17|TRBJ1-5|NA
TGCGCCAGCAGCCAGGGTCTTGGGGCGCCGGGCAATCAGCCCCAGCATTTT
CASSQGLGAPGNQPQHF
>NA|TRBV25-1|16|TRBJ1-5|NA
TGTGCCAGCAGTGAATATGGAGGCTTCGGCAATCAGCCCCAGCATTTT
CASSEYGGFGNQPQHF
>NA|TRBV9|13|TRBJ2-1|NA
TGTGCCAGCAGCCCAGAGGGAAACAATGAGCAGTTCTTC
CASSPEGNNEQFF
>NA|TRBV11-2|18|TRBJ1-4|NA
TGTGCCAGCAGCCCTAGCCTAACAGGGATCCCAACTAATGAAAAACTGTTTTTT
CASSPSLTGIPTNEKLFF
>NA|TRBV11-2|14|TRBJ1-1|NA
TGTGCCAGCAAGTATGTGGCGGCGAACACTGAAGCTTTCTTT
CASKYVAANTEAFF
>TRBD2|TRBV5-1|17|TRBJ2-2|NA
TGCGCCAGCAGCTTGCCCGGACTAGCGGGGGGGGCCGGGGAGCTGTTTTTT
CASSLPGLAGGAGELFF
>TRBD2|TRBV9|18|TRBJ2-1|NA
TGTGCCAGCAGCCCCGGTGGAGCGGGGGGGCCCTCCTACAATGAGCAGTTCTTC
CASSPGGAGGPSYNEQFF
>NA|TRBV7-8|15|TRBJ1-1|NA
TGTGCCAGCAGCTTAGCCCTCCGGGGGGACACTGAAGCTTTCTTT
CASSLALRGDTEAFF
>TRBD1|TRBV15|16|TRBJ2-1|NA
TGTGCCACCAGCAGAGATAGGGACAGGGGGCGTCATGAGCAGTTCTTC
CATSRDRDRGRHEQFF
>NA|TRBV12-3/TRBV12-4|13|TRBJ1-1|NA
TGTGCCAGCAGTTTACTCTCCAGCACTGAAGCTTTCTTT
CASSLLSSTEAFF
>NA|TRBV6-2/TRBV6-3|11|TRBJ2-1|NA
TGTGCCAGCAGTTACGAGACTTTGGAGTTCTTC
CASSYETLEFF
>TRBD1|TRBV19|16|TRBJ1-1|few
TGTGCCAGTAGTATTCAGGGGGGTTTGCTGAACACTGAAGCTTTCTTT
CASSIQGGLLNTEAFF
>TRBD1|TRBV6-2/TRBV6-3|16|TRBJ1-2|NA
TGTGCCAGCAGTTACTACCGGACAGGTGGGAACTATGGCTACACCTTC
CASSYYRTGGNYGYTF
>NA|TRBV29-1|14|TRBJ2-1|NA
TGCAGCGTTATTAAGCCCTCCGGGTACAATGAGCAGTTCTTC
CSVIKPSGYNEQFF